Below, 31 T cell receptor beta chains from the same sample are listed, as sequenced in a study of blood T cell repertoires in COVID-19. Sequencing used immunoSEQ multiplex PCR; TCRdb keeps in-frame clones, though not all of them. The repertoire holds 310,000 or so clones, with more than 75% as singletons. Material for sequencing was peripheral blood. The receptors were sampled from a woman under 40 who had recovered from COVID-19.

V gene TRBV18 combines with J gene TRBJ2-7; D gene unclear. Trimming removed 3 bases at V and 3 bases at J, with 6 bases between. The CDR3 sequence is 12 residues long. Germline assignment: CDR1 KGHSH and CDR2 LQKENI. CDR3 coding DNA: TGTGCCAGCTCACCGGCAAACTACGAGCAGTACTTC. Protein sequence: CASSPANYEQYF.

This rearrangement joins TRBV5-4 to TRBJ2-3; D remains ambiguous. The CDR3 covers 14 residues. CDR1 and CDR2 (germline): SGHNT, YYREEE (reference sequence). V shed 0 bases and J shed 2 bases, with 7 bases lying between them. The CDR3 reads CASSLDTDTDTQYF. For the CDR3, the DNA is TGTGCCAGCAGCTTGGACACAGACACAGATACGCAGTATTTT.

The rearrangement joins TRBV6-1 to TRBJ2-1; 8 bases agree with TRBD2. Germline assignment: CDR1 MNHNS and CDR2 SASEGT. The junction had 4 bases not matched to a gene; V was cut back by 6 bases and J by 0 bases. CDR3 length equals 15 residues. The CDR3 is CASRPGGSSYNEQFF. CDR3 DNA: TGTGCCAGCAGGCCGGGGGGGTCCTCCTACAATGAGCAGTTCTTC.

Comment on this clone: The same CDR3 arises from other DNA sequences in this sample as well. The CDR3 spells CAISDSYQPQHF. CDR3 DNA sequence: TGTGCCATCAGTGACAGTTATCAGCCCCAGCATTTT. The chain couples TRBV10-3 to TRBJ1-5; D uncertain. V lost 3 bases to trimming and J lost 5 bases, with 5 bases between them. The germline CDR1 and CDR2 sequences are ENHRY and SYGVKD. The length of the CDR3 is 12 residues.

The CDR3 loop is CASSPGLLYEQYF. The CDR3 nucleotides read TGTGCCAGTAGTCCGGGACTTCTTTACGAGCAGTACTTC. V usage is TRBV19 and J usage is TRBJ2-7, with D perhaps matching TRBD2 (6 bases). V was shortened by 5 bases and J by 4 bases, with 12 bases between the two germline ends. This CDR3 is 13 amino acids long. CDR1 LNHDA and CDR2 SQIVND come from the germline V gene (reference sequence).

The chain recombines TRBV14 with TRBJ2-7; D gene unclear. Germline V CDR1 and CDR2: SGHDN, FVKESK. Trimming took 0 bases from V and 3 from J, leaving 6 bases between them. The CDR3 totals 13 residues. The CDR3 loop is CASSQELIYEQYF. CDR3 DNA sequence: TGTGCCAGCAGCCAAGAACTGATCTACGAGCAGTACTTC.

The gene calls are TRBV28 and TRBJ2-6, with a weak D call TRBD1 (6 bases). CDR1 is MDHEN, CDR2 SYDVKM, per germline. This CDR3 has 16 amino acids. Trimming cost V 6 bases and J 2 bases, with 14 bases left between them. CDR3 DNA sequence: TGTGCCAGCAGCGAAACTCAGGGGACTGGGGCCAACGTCCTGACTTTC. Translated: CASSETQGTGANVLTF.

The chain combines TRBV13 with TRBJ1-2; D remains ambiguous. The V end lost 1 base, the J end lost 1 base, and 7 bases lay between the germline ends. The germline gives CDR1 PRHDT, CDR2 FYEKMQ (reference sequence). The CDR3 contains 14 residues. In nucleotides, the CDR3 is TGTGCCAGCAGCTTAGACAGTTATAACTATGGCTACACCTTC. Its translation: CASSLDSYNYGYTF.

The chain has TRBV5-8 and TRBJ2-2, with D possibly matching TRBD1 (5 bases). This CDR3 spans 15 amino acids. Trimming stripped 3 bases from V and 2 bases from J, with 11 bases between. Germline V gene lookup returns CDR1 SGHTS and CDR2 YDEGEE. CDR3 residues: CASSSGHVNTGELFF. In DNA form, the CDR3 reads TGTGCCAGCAGCTCCGGACACGTTAACACCGGGGAGCTGTTTTTT.

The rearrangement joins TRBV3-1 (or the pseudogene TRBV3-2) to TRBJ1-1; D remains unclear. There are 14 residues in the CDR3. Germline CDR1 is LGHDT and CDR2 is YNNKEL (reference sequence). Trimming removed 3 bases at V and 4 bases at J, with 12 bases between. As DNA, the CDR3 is TGTGCCAGCAGCCACGACGGAGGAGTCACTGAAGCTTTCTTT. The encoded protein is CASSHDGGVTEAFF.

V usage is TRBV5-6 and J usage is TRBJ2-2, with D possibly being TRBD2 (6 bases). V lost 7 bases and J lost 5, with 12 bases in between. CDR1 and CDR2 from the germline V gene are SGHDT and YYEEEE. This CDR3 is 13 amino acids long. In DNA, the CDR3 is TGTGCCAGCCGCCGTGGAGGGACCGGGGAGCTGTTTTTT. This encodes CASRRGGTGELFF.

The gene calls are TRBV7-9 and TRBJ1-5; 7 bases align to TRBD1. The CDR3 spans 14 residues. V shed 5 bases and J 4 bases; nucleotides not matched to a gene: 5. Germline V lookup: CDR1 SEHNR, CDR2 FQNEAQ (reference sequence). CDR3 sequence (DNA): TGTGCCAGCAGCCAGGACAGGTCAAATCAGCCCCAGCATTTT. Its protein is CASSQDRSNQPQHF.

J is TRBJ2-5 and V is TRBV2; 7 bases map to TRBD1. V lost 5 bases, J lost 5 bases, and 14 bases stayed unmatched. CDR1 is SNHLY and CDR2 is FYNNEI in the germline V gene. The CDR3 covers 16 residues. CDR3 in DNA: TGTGCCAGCAGTAAGCAGGGACAGATTAGAGGGGAGACCCAGTACTTC. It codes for CASSKQGQIRGETQYF.

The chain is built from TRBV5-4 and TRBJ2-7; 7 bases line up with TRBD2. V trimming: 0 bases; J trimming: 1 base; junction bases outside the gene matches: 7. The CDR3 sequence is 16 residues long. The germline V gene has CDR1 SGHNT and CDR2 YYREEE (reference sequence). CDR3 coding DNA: TGTGCCAGCAGCTTGGGGGACGGGAGGCCTTCCTACGAGCAGTACTTC. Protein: CASSLGDGRPSYEQYF.

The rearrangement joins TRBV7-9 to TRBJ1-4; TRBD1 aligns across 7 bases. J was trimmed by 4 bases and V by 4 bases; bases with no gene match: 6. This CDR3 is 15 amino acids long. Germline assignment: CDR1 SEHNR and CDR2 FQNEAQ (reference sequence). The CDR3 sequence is CASSSRDSFNEKLFF. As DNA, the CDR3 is TGTGCCAGCAGCTCCCGGGACAGCTTTAATGAAAAACTGTTTTTT. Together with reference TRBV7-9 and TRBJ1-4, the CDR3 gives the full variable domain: DTGVSQNPRHKITKRGQNVTFRCDPISEHNRLYWYRQTLGQGPEFLTYFQNEAQLEKSRLLSDRFSAERPKGSFSTLEIQRTEQGDSAMYLCASSSRDSFNEKLFFGSGTQLSVL.

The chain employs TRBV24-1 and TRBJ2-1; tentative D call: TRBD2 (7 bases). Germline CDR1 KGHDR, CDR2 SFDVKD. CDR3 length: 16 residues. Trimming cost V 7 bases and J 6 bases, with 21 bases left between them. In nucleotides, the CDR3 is TGTGCCACCAGCCCCCGAGGGGGGGGGCTTCGCAATGAGCAGTTCTTC. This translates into CATSPRGGGLRNEQFF.

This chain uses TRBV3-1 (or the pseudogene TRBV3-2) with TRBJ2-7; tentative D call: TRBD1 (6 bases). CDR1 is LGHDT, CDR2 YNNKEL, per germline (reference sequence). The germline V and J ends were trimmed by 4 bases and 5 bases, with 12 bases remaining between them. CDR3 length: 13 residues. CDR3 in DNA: TGTGCCAGCAGCCTGGCAGGGGCAGACGAGCAGTACTTC. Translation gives CASSLAGADEQYF.

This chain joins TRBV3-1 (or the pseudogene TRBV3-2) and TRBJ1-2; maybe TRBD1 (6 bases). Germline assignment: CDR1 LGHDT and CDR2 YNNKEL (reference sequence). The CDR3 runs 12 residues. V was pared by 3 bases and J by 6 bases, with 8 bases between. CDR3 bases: TGTGCCAGCAGCCAGGGGGCGAATGGCTACACCTTC. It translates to CASSQGANGYTF.

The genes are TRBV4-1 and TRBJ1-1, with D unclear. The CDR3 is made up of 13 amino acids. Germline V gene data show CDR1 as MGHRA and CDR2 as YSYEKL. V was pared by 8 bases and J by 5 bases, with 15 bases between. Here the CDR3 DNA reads TGCGCCAGCGGTCAGTTGAGGAGGACTGAAGCTTTCTTT. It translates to CASGQLRRTEAFF.

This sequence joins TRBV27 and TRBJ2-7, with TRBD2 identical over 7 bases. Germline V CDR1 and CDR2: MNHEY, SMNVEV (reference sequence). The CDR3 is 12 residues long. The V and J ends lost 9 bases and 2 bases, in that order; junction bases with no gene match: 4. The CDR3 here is CASLTSPYEQYF. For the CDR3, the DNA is TGTGCCAGTCTGACTAGCCCCTACGAGCAGTACTTC.

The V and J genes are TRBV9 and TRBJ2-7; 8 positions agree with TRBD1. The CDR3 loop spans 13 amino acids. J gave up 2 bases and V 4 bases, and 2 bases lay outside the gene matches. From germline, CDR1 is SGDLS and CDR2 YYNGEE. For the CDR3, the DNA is TGTGCCAGCAGCCCGACAGGGGCCTACGAGCAGTACTTC. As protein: CASSPTGAYEQYF.

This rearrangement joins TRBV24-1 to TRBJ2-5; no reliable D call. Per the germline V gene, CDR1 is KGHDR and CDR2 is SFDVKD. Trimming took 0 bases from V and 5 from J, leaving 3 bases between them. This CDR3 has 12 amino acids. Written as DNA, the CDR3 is TGTGCCACCAGTGATTTGGCGGAGACCCAGTACTTC. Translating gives CATSDLAETQYF.

The CDR3 DNA reads as TGTGCCAGCAGTTACATGGGACTCCTAAAAATCTACGAGCAGTACTTC. It specifies CASSYMGLLKIYEQYF. The genes are TRBV6-5 and TRBJ2-7; D is perhaps TRBD2 (6 bases). The CDR3 extends over 16 amino acids. V lost 2 bases and J 3 bases, leaving 17 bases between the germline ends. The germline V gene has CDR1 MNHEY and CDR2 SVGAGI.

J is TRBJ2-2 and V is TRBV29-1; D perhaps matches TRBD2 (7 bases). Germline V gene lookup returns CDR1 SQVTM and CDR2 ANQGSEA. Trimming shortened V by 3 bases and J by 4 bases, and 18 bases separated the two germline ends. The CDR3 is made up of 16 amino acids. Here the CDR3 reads CSVDEGEGTTTGELFF. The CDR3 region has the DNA TGCAGCGTTGATGAGGGGGAGGGCACGACCACCGGGGAGCTGTTTTTT.

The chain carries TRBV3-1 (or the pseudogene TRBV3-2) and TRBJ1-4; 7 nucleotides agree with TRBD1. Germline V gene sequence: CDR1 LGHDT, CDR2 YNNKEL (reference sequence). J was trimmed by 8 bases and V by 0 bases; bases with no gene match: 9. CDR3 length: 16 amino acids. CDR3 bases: TGTGCCAGCAGCCAAGACGAGACAGGGTTAGACGAAAAACTGTTTTTT. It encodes CASSQDETGLDEKLFF.

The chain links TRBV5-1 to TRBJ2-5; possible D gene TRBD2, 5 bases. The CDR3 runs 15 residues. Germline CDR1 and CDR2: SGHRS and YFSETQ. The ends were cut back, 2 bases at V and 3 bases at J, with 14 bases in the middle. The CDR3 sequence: CASSFRTGGEETQYF. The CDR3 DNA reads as TGCGCCAGCAGCTTCAGGACTGGTGGGGAAGAGACCCAGTACTTC.

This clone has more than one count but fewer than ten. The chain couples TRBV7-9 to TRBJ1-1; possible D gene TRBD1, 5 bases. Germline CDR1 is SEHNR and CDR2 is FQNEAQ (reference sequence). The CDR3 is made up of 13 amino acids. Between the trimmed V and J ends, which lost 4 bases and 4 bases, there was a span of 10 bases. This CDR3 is CASSSSGGTEAFF. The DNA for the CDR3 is TGTGCCAGCAGCTCCAGCGGGGGCACTGAAGCTTTCTTT.

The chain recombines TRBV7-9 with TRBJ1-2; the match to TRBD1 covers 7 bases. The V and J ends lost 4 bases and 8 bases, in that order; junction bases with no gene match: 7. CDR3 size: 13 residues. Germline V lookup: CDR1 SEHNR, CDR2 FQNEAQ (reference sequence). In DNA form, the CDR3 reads TGTGCCAGCAGCTCGACAGGGCGCCAAGGCTACACCTTC. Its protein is CASSSTGRQGYTF.

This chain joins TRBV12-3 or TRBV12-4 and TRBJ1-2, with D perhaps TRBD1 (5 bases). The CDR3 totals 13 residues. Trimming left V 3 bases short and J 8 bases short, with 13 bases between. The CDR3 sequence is CASSFLREPGYTF. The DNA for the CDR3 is TGTGCCAGCAGTTTTCTCAGGGAACCGGGCTACACCTTC.

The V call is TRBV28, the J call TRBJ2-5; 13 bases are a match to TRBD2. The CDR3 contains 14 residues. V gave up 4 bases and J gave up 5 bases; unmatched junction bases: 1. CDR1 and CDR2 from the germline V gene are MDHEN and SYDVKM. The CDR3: CASSSGLAGETQYF. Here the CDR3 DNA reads TGTGCCAGCAGTTCGGGACTAGCGGGGGAGACCCAGTACTTC. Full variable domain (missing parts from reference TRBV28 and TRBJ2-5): DVKVTQSSRYLVKRTGEKVFLECVQDMDHENMFWYRQDPGLGLRLIYFSYDVKMKEKGDIPEGYSVSREKKERFSLILESASTNQTSMYLCASSSGLAGETQYFGPGTRLLVL.

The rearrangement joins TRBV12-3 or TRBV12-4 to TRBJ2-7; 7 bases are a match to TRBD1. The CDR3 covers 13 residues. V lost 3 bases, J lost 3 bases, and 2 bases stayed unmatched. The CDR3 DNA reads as TGTGCCAGCAGTTTCGGGACAGACTACGAGCAGTACTTC. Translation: CASSFGTDYEQYF.